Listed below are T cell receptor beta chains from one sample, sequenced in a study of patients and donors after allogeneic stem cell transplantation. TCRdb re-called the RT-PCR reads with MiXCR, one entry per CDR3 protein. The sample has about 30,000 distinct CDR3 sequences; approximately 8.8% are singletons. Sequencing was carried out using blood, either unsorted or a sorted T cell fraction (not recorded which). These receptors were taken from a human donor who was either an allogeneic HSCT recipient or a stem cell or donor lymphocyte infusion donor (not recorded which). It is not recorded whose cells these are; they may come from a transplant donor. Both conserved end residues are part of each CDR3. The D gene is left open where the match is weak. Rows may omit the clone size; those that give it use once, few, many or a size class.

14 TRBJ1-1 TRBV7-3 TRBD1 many CASSQSTGGTEAFF TGTGCCAGCAGCCAATCTACAGGGGGCACTGAAGCTTTCTTT
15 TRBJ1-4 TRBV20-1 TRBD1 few CSAISPGQGGEKLFF TGCAGTGCTATCTCGCCGGGACAGGGAGGTGAAAAACTGTTTTTT
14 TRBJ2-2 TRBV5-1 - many CASNEGGNTGELFF TGCGCCAGCAACGAGGGGGGGAACACCGGGGAGCTGTTTTTT
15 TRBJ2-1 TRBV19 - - CASSPTGPYYNEQFF TGTGCCAGTAGTCCGACGGGGCCTTACTACAATGAGCAGTTCTTC
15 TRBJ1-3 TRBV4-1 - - CASSQVPGSGNTIYF TGCGCCAGCAGCCAAGTCCCAGGTTCCGGAAACACCATATATTTT
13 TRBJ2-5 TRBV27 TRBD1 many CASSWDRQETQYF TGTGCCAGCAGTTGGGACAGACAAGAGACCCAGTACTTC
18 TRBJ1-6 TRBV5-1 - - CASSLGARASSYNSPLHF TGCGCCAGCAGCTTGGGAGCCCGGGCGAGCTCCTATAATTCACCCCTCCACTTT
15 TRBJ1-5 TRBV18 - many CASSPESRDYGPQHF TGTGCCAGCTCACCAGAAAGCAGGGATTACGGGCCCCAGCATTTT
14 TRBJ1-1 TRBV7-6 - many CASSLGGESTEAFF TGTGCCAGCAGCTTAGGTGGGGAGAGCACTGAAGCTTTCTTT
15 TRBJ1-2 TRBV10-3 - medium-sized CATSGQTETNYGYTF TGTGCCACCAGCGGACAAACAGAGACTAACTATGGCTACACCTTC
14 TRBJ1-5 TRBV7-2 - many CASGPRGGNQPQHF TGTGCCAGCGGGCCCCGGGGGGGCAATCAGCCCCAGCATTTT
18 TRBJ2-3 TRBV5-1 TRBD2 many CASSFTSGSPYSTDTQYF TGCGCCAGCAGCTTTACTAGCGGGAGTCCGTATAGCACAGATACGCAGTATTTT
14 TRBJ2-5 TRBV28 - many CASSLPFIGETQYF TGTGCCAGCAGTTTACCCTTCATAGGGGAGACCCAGTACTTC
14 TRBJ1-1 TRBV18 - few CASSPPSVDTEAFF TGTGCCAGCTCACCACCTTCGGTGGACACTGAAGCTTTCTTT
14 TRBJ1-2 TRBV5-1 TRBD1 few CASSPRTGGYGYTF TGCGCCAGCAGCCCCCGGACAGGGGGCTATGGCTACACCTTC
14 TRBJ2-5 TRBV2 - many CASRVQQGGETQYF TGTGCCAGCAGGGTCCAGCAGGGCGGAGAGACCCAGTACTTC
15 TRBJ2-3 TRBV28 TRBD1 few CASSPQTGRPDTQYF TGTGCCAGCAGTCCCCAGACAGGGAGACCAGATACGCAGTATTTT
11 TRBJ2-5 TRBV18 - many CASSPQETQYF TGTGCCAGCTCACCGCAAGAGACCCAGTACTTC
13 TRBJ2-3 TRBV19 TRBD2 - CASSETSIDTQYF TGTGCCAGTAGCGAGACTAGCATAGATACGCAGTATTTT
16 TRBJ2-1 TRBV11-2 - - CASSLEWEADYNEQFF TGTGCCAGCAGCTTAGAATGGGAGGCGGATTACAATGAGCAGTTCTTC
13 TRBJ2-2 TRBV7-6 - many CASSYAGDGELFF TGTGCCAGCAGCTACGCAGGGGACGGGGAGCTGTTTTTT
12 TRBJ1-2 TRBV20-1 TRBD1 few CSARTGGYGYTF TGCAGTGCCCGGACAGGGGGCTATGGCTACACCTTC
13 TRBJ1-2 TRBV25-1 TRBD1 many CASSAGTGYGYTF TGTGCCAGCAGTGCCGGGACAGGGTATGGCTACACCTTC
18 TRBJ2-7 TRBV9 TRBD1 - CASSGSQSPDRVGDEQYF TGTGCCAGCAGCGGTAGCCAGAGCCCGGACAGGGTCGGGGACGAGCAGTACTTC
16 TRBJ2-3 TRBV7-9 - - CASSLMGDGPKLTQYF TGTGCCAGCAGCTTAATGGGGGACGGACCGAAGTTAACGCAGTATTTT
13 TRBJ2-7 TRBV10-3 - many CAIIGGVSHEQYF TGTGCCATCATTGGAGGGGTCAGTCACGAGCAGTACTTC
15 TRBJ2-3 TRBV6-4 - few CASSDSKGGTDTQYF TGTGCCAGCAGTGACTCGAAGGGGGGCACAGATACGCAGTATTTT
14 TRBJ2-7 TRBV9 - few CASSARQDTYEQYF TGTGCCAGCAGCGCCAGACAGGATACCTACGAGCAGTACTTC
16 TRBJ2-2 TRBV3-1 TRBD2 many CASSQEVAGGTGELFF TGTGCCAGCAGCCAAGAAGTAGCGGGAGGTACCGGGGAGCTGTTTTTT
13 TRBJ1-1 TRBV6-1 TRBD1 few CASSLNGDREAFF TGTGCCAGCAGTCTGAACGGAGACAGGGAGGCTTTCTTT
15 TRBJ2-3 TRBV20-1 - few CSEGMTGSSTDTQYF TGCAGTGAAGGGATGACAGGATCTAGCACAGATACGCAGTATTTT
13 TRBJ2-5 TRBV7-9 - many CASSQQGSETQYF TGTGCCAGCAGCCAACAGGGATCAGAGACCCAGTACTTC
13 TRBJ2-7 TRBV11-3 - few CASSAPSGHEQYF TGTGCCAGCAGCGCCCCCTCGGGGCACGAGCAGTACTTC
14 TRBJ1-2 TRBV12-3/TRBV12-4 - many CASTVGRGNYGYTF TGTGCCAGCACCGTAGGACGGGGAAACTATGGCTACACCTTC
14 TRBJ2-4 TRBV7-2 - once CASSLTGAGNIQYF TGTGCCAGCAGCTTAACGGGGGCCGGAAACATTCAGTACTTC
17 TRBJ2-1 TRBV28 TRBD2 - CASSPYRGTSGSNEQFF TGTGCCAGCAGTCCCTACAGGGGGACTAGCGGGAGCAATGAGCAGTTCTTC
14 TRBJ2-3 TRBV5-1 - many CASSLAADTDTQYF TGCGCCAGCAGCTTGGCGGCAGACACAGATACGCAGTATTTT
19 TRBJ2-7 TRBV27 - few CASSPMEKNKRPPDYEQYF TGTGCCAGCAGTCCAATGGAGAAAAACAAAAGACCCCCCGACTACGAGCAGTACTTC
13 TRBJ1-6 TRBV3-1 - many CASSQVLFSPLHF TGTGCCAGCAGCCAAGTGCTCTTCTCACCCCTCCACTTT
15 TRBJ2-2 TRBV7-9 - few CASSLVQGPTGELFF TGTGCCAGCAGCTTAGTACAGGGCCCTACCGGGGAGCTGTTTTTT